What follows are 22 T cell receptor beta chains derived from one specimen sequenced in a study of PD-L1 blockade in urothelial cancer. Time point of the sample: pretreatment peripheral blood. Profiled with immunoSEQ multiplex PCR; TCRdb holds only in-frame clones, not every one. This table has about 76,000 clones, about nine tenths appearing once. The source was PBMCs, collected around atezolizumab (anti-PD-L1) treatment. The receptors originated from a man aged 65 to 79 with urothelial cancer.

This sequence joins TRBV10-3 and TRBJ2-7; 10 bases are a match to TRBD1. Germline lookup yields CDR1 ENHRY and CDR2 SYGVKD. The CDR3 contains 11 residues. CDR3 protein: CGDRGSYEQYF. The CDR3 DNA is TGTGGGGACAGGGGTTCCTACGAGCAGTACTTC.

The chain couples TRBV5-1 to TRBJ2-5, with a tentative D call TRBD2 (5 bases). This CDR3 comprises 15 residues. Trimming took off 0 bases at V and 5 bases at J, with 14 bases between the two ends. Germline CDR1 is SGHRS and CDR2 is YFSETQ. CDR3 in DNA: TGCGCCAGCAGCTTGGTGGGGTTGGAGGCGGAGACCCAGTACTTC. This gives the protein CASSLVGLEAETQYF.

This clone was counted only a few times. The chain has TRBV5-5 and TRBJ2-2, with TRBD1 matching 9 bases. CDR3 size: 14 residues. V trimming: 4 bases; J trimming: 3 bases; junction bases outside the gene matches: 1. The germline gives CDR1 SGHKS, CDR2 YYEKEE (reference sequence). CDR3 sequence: CASSRTGDTGELFF. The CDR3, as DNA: TGTGCCAGCAGCCGGACAGGGGACACCGGGGAGCTGTTTTTT. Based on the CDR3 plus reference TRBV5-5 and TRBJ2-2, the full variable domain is DAGVTQSPTHLIKTRGQQVTLRCSPISGHKSVSWYQQVLGQGPQFIFQYYEKEERGRGNFPDRFSARQFPNYSSELNVNALLLGDSALYLCASSRTGDTGELFFGEGSRLTVL.

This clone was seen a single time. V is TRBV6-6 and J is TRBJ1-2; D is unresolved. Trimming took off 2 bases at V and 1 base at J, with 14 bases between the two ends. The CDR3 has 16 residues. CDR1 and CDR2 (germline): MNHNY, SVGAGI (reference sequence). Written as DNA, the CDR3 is TGTGCCAGCAGTTACCAACAAGTTCCCGTTAACTATGGCTACACCTTC. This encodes CASSYQQVPVNYGYTF.

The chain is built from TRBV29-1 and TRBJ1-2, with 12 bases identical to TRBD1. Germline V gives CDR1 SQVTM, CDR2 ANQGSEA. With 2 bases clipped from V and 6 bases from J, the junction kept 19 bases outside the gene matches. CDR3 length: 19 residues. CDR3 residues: CSVEPNPGQGALGSNGYTF. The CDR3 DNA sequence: TGCAGCGTTGAACCTAACCCGGGACAGGGGGCGTTGGGAAGTAATGGCTACACCTTC.

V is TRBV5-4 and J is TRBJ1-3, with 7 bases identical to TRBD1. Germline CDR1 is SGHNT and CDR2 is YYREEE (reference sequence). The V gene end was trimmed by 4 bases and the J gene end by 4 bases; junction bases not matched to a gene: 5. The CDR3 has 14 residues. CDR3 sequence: CASSETGRGNTIYF. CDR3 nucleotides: TGTGCCAGCAGCGAGACAGGGAGGGGAAACACCATATATTTT.

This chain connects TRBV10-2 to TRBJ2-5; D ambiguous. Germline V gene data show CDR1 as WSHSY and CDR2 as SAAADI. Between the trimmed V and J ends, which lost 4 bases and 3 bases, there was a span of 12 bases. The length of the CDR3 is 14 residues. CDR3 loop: CASSVSLAEETQYF. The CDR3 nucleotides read TGCGCCAGCAGTGTGTCCCTCGCGGAAGAGACCCAGTACTTC.

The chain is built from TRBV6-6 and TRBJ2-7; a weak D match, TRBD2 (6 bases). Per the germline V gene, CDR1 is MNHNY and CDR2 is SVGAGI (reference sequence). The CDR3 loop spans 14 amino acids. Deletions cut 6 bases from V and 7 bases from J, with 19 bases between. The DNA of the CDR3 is TGTGCCAGCAGGGAGGGCGGGCCCCTTCGGGAGCAGTACTTC. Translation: CASREGGPLREQYF.

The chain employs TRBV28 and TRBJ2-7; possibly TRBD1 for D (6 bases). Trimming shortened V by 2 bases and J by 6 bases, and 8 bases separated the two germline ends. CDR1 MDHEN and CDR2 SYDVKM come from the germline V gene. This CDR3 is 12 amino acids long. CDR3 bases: TGTGCCAGCAGTTTAAACAGGGTCGAGCAGTACTTC. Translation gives CASSLNRVEQYF.

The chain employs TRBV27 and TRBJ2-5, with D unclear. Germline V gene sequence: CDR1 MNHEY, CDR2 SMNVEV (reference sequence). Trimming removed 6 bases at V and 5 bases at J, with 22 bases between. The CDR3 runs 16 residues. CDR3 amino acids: CASRGLGNTLAETQYF. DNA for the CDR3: TGTGCCAGCAGGGGCTTAGGAAATACCCTGGCGGAGACCCAGTACTTC.

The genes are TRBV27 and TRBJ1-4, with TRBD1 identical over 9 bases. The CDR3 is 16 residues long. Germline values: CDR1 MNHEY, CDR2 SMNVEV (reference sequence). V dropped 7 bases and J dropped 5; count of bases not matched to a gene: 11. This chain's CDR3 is CASKRPRGTGNEKLFF. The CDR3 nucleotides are TGTGCCAGCAAACGCCCCCGCGGGACAGGGAATGAAAAACTGTTTTTT.

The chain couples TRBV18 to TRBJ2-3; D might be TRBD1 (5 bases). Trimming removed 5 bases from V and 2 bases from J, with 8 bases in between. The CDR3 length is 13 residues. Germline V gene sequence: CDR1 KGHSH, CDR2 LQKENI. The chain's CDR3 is CASSRGYTDTQYF. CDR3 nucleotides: TGTGCCAGCTCAAGGGGTTACACAGATACGCAGTATTTT. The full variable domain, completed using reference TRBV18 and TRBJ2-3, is NAGVMQNPRHLVRRRGQEARLRCSPMKGHSHVYWYRQLPEEGLKFMVYLQKENIIDESGMPKERFSAEFPKEGPSILRIQQVVRGDSAAYFCASSRGYTDTQYFGPGTRLTVL.

The CDR3: CASSLDRARAGYTF. CDR3 coding DNA: TGCGCCAGCAGCCTGGACAGGGCTCGGGCAGGCTACACCTTC. The chain recombines TRBV5-1 with TRBJ1-2; 8 bases fit TRBD1. The CDR3 sequence is 14 residues long. CDR1 SGHRS and CDR2 YFSETQ come from the germline V gene. V gave up 4 bases and J gave up 8 bases; unmatched junction bases: 10.

CDR3 nucleotides: TGTGCCAGCAGCCGCCCCCCGGGTGACAGCTACGAGCAGTACTTC. Its translation: CASSRPPGDSYEQYF. The rearrangement uses TRBV5-4 and TRBJ2-7; the D gene is possibly TRBD1 (5 bases). This CDR3 is 15 amino acids long. Trimming left V 4 bases short and J 3 bases short, with 17 bases between. Germline V gene sequence: CDR1 SGHNT, CDR2 YYREEE (reference sequence).

Written as DNA, the CDR3 is TGTGCCAGCAGCGTAGGACCAGGGTTGGGTGGAAACACCATATATTTT. Translated, it gives CASSVGPGLGGNTIYF. The chain combines TRBV9 with TRBJ1-3, with TRBD1 as a possible D gene (5 bases). V lost 0 bases and J lost 3, with 13 bases in between. Germline CDR1 and CDR2: SGDLS and YYNGEE. The CDR3 covers 16 residues.

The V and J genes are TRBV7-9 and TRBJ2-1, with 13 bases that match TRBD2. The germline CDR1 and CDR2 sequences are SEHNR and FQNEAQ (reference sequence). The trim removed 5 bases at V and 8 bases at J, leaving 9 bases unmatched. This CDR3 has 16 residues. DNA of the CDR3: TGTGCCAGCAGCCCCCCGGGACTAGCGGGATTTGATGAGCAGTTCTTC. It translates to CASSPPGLAGFDEQFF.

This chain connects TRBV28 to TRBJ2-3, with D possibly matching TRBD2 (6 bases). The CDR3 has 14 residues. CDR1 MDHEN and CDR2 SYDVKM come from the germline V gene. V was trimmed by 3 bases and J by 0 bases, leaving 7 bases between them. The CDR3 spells CASSLLASTDTQYF. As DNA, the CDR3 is TGTGCCAGCAGTTTGCTAGCGAGCACAGATACGCAGTATTTT.

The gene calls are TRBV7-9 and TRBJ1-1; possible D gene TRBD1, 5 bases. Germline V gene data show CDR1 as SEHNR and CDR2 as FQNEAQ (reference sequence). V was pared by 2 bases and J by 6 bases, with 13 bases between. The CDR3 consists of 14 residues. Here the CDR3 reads CASSLRGVSAEAFF. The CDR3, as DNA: TGTGCCAGCAGCTTAAGGGGTGTCAGTGCTGAAGCTTTCTTT.

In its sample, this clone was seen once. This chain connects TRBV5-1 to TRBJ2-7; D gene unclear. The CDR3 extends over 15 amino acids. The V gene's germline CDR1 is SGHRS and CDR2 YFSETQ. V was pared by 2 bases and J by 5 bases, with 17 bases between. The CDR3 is CASSFYTENFNEQYF. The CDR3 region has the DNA TGCGCCAGCAGCTTTTATACAGAAAACTTCAACGAGCAGTACTTC.

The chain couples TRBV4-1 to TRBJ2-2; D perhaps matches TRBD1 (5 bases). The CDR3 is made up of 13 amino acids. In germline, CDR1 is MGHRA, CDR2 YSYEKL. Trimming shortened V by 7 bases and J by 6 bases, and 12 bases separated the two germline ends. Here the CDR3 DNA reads TGCGCCAGCACAGGGCCAAGGGCCGGGGAGCTGTTTTTT. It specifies CASTGPRAGELFF.

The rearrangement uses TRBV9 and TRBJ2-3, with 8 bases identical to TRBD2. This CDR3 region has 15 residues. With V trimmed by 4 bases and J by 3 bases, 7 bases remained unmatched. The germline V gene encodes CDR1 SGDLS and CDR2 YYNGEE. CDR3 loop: CASSLGLVTTDTQYF. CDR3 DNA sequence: TGTGCCAGCAGCCTGGGACTAGTGACAACAGATACGCAGTATTTT.

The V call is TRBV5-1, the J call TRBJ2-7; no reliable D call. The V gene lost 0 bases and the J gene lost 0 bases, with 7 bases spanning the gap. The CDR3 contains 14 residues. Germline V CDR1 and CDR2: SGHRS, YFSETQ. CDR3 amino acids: CASSLEPSSYEQYF. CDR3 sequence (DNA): TGCGCCAGCAGCTTGGAACCGAGCTCCTACGAGCAGTACTTC.